The source of this T cell receptor beta chain is a study of blood T cell repertoires in COVID-19. Study-level background: In each case, the material was cDNA or gDNA derived from T cells, B-cell-depleted T cells, or PBMCs.

Original processing methods: The assay estimated nucleated cells by amplifying reference gene primers. The protocol was immunoSEQ multiplex PCR, while the TCRdb copy is restricted to in-frame clones and leaves out a portion. V, J and clone size were drawn from that table, and D and trimming were deduced from the DNA. This table holds tens of thousands of clones, 78% found once. This sequence originates from a human donor in a cohort sampled during active COVID-19. Input material: peripheral blood.

CDR3: CASSQDGADTSSYNEQFF. In nucleotides, the CDR3 is TGTGCCAGCAGCCAAGATGGGGCGGACACAAGCTCCTACAATGAGCAGTTCTTC. The J gene is TRBJ2-1, the V gene TRBV3-1 (or the pseudogene TRBV3-2), with D possibly being TRBD1 (5 bases). Looked up from germline, CDR1 is LGHDT and CDR2 is YNNKEL (reference sequence). This CDR3 comprises 18 residues. Trimming stripped 0 bases from V and 0 bases from J, with 15 bases between.